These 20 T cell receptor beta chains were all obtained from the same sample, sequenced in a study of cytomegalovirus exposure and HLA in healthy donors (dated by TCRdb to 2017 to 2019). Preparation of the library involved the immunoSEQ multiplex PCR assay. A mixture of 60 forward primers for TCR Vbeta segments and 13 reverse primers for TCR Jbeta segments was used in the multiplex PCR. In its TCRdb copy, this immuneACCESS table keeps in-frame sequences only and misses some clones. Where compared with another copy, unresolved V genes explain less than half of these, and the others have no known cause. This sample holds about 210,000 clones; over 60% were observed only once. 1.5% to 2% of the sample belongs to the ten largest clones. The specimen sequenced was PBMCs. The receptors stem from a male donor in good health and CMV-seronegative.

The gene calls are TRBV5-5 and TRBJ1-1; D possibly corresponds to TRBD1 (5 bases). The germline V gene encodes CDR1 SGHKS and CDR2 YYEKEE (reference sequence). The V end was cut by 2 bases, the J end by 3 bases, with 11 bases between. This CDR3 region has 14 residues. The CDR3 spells CASSFPGRDTEAFF. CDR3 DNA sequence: TGTGCCAGCAGCTTTCCAGGGAGGGACACTGAAGCTTTCTTT.

CDR3 bases: TGTGCCAGCAGCTATCGGGCGACAGGGGAAGGTGAAGAGACCCAGTACTTC. Its translation is CASSYRATGEGEETQYF. V gene TRBV13 combines with J gene TRBJ2-5; 8 positions agree with TRBD1. With V trimmed by 4 bases and J by 3 bases, 13 bases remained unmatched. CDR1 and CDR2 from the germline V gene are PRHDT and FYEKMQ (reference sequence). The CDR3 totals 17 residues.

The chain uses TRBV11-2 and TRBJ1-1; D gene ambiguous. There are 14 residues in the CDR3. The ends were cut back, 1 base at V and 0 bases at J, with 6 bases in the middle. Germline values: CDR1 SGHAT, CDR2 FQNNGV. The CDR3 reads CASSLGAMNTEAFF. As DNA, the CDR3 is TGTGCCAGCAGCTTAGGAGCCATGAACACTGAAGCTTTCTTT.

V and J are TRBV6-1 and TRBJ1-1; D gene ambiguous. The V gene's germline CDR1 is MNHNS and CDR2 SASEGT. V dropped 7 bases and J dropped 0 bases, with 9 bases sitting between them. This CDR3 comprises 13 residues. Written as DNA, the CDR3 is TGTGCCAGCAACATAGACATGAACACTGAAGCTTTCTTT. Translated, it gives CASNIDMNTEAFF.

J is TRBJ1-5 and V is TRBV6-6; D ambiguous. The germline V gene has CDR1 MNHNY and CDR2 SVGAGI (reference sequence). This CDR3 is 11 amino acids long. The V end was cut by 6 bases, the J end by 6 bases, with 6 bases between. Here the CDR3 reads CASRGSQPQHF. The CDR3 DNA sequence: TGTGCCAGCAGGGGGAGTCAGCCCCAGCATTTT.

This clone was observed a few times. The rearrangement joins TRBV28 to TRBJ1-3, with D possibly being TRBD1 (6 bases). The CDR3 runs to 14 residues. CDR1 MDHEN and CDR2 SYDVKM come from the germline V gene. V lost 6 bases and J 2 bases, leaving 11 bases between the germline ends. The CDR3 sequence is CASSPGTPGNTIYF. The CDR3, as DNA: TGTGCCAGCAGCCCCGGGACACCTGGAAACACCATATATTTT.

CDR3 residues: CASSQVRQGNQPQHF. For the CDR3, the DNA is TGCGCCAGCAGCCAAGTTCGACAGGGCAATCAGCCCCAGCATTTT. The chain recombines TRBV4-3 with TRBJ1-5; possible D gene TRBD1, 6 bases. The V end lost 1 base, the J end lost 2 bases, and 9 bases lay between the germline ends. CDR1 is LGHNA, CDR2 YSLEER, per germline. This CDR3 has 15 residues.

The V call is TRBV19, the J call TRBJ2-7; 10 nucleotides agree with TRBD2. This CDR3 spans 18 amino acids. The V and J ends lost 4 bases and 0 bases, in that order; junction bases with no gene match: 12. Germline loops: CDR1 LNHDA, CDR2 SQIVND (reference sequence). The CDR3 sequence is CASSTKPGLARSSYEQYF. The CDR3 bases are TGTGCCAGTAGTACAAAGCCGGGACTAGCGAGGAGCTCCTACGAGCAGTACTTC.

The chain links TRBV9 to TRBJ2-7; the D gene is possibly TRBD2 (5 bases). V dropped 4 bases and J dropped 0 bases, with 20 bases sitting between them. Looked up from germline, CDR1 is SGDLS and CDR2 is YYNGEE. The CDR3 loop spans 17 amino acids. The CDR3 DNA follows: TGTGCCAGCAGCCCCCGGAGGACGGCGGAGAGCTCCTACGAGCAGTACTTC. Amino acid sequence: CASSPRRTAESSYEQYF. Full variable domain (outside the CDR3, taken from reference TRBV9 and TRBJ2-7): DSGVTQTPKHLITATGQRVTLRCSPRSGDLSVYWYQQSLDQGLQFLIQYYNGEERAKGNILERFSAQQFPDLHSELNLSSLELGDSALYFCASSPRRTAESSYEQYFGPGTRLTVT.

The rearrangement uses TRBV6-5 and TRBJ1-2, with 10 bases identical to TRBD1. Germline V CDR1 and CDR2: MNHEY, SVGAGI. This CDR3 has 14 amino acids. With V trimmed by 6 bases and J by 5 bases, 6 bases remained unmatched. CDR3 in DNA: TGTGCCAGCAGCAGACAGGGGGCCGTATATGGCTACACCTTC. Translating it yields CASSRQGAVYGYTF.

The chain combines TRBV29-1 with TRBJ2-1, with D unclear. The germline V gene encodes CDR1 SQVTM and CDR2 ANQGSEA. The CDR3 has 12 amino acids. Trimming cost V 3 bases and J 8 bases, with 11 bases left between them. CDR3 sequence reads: CSVESRFDEQFF. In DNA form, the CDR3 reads TGCAGCGTTGAGTCTAGATTCGATGAGCAGTTCTTC.

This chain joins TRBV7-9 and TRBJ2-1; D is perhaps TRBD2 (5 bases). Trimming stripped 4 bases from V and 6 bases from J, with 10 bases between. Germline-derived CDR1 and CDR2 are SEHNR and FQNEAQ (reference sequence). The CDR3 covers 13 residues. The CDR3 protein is CASSSRVGNEQFF. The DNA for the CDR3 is TGTGCCAGCAGCTCGAGGGTGGGCAATGAGCAGTTCTTC.

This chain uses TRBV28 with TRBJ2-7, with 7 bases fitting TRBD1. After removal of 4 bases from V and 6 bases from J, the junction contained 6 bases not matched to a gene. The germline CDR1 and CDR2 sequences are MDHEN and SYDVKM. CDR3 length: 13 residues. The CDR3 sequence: CASSSTGFGEQYF. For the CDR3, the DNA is TGTGCCAGCAGTTCGACAGGGTTCGGCGAGCAGTACTTC.

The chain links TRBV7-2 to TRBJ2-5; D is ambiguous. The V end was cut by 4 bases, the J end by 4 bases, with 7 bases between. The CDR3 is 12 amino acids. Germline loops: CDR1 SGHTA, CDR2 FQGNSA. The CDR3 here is CASSSRLETQYF. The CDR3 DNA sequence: TGTGCCAGCAGCTCCCGACTAGAGACCCAGTACTTC.

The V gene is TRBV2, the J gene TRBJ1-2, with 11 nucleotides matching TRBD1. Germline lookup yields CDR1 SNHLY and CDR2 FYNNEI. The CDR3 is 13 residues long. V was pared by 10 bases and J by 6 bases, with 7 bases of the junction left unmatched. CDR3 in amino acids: CATKLDRGHGYTF. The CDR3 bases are TGTGCCACGAAATTGGACAGGGGGCATGGCTACACCTTC. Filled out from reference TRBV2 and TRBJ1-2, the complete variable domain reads EPEVTQTPSHQVTQMGQEVILRCVPISNHLYFYWYRQILGQKVEFLVSFYNNEISEKSEIFDDQFSVERPDGSNFTLKIRSTKLEDSAMYFCATKLDRGHGYTFGSGTRLTVV.

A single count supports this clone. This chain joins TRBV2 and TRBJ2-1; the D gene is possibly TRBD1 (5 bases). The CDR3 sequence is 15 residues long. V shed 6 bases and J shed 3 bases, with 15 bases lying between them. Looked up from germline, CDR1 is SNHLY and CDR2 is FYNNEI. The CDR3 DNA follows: TGTGCCAGCAGCGGCGGACACCCGAGCTACAATGAGCAGTTCTTC. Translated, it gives CASSGGHPSYNEQFF.

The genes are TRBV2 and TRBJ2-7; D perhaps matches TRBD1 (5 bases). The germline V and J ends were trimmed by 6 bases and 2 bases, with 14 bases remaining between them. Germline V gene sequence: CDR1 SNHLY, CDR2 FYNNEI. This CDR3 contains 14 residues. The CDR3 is CASRTPDKTYEQYF. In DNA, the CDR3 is TGTGCCAGCAGAACCCCGGACAAGACCTACGAGCAGTACTTC.

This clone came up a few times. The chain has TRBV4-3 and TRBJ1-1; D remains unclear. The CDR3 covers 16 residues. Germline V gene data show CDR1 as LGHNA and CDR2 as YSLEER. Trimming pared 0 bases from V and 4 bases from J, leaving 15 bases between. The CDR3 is CASSQENRPGGTEAFF. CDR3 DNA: TGCGCCAGCAGCCAAGAGAATCGTCCGGGTGGCACTGAAGCTTTCTTT.

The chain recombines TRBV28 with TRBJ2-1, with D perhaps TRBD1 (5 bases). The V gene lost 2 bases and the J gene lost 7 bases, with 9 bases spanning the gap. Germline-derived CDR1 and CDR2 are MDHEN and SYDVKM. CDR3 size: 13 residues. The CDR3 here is CASSLNRMNEQFF. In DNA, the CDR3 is TGTGCCAGCAGTTTAAACAGGATGAATGAGCAGTTCTTC.

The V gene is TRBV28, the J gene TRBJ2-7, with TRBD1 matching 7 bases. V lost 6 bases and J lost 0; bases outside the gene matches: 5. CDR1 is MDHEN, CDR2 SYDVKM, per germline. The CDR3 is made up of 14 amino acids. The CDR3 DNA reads TGTGCCAGCAGACTTGACAGGGTCTCCTACGAGCAGTACTTC. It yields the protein CASRLDRVSYEQYF.